This TCR beta chain stems from a study of response to subunit inactivated influenza vaccine. Study-level results: Authors proposed each seasonal influenza vaccination draws in few new T cells.

The V gene lost 6 bases and the J gene lost 11 bases, with 19 bases spanning the gap. Germline V gene sequence: CDR1 DFQATT, CDR2 SNEGSKA (reference sequence). This CDR3 has 12 amino acids. Via MiXCR, TCRdb re-called the RT-PCR reads, giving one row per CDR3 protein. The data contain roughly 500,000 distinct CDR3 sequences, approximately 15% of them seen just once; the ten biggest clones take up around 3%. A few counts support this clonotype. No antigen is known for it. The sample here was CD4+ T cells sorted from PBMCs, taken roughly 24 months after vaccination. The receptor's source is a man between 50 and 69 years old who received an inactivated influenza vaccine. The V gene is TRBV20-1, the J gene TRBJ1-1; no clear D gene. CDR3 sequence: CSAAPHTLLAFF. The CDR3 bases are TGCAGTGCCGCCCCACATACCTTGTTGGCTTTCTTT.